These 9 T cell receptor beta chains share one sample of origin, sequenced in a study of identical twins. MiXCR was run by TCRdb on the 5' RACE reads, yielding one entry per CDR3 protein. The sample has around 530,000 distinct CDR3 sequences, roughly 15% seen once; the top ten hold around 0.4%. These data were also filed under a second study, of yellow fever vaccine responses in identical twins.

Sequencing used CD4+ T cells sorted from blood. The receptors here all came from a woman between 18 and 29 years old in good health.

This clonotype was counted only a few times. V is TRBV28 and J is TRBJ2-3; D tentatively reads TRBD1 or TRBD2 (5 bases each). The CDR3 contains 11 residues. V lost 5 bases, J lost 7 bases, and 7 bases lay in between. The germline V gene has CDR1 MDHEN and CDR2 SYDVKM. CDR3 bases: TGTGCCAGCAGTGGGACCTATACGCAGTATTTT. This gives the protein CASSGTYTQYF.

V gene TRBV28 combines with J gene TRBJ1-1; perhaps TRBD1 as D (5 bases). The CDR3 length is 16 residues. Germline loops: CDR1 MDHEN, CDR2 SYDVKM. Deletions cut 6 bases from V and 0 bases from J, with 17 bases between. Here the CDR3 DNA reads TGTGCCAGCAGCTCCCAACCAGGGACTATGAACACTGAAGCTTTCTTT. Translating gives CASSSQPGTMNTEAFF.

The J gene is TRBJ1-1, the V gene TRBV12-3 or TRBV12-4; D uncertain. V was clipped by 3 bases and J by 4 bases, with 9 bases between them. The CDR3 consists of 13 residues. The CDR3, as DNA: TGTGCCAGCAGTTTGAGGGAAACCACTGAAGCTTTCTTT. Translated, it gives CASSLRETTEAFF.

The chain employs TRBV12-3 or TRBV12-4 and TRBJ2-6; D call uncertain. V was pared by 3 bases and J by 0 bases, with 9 bases between. The CDR3 sequence is 16 residues long. The CDR3 sequence: CASSLTRLSGANVLTF. DNA of the CDR3: TGTGCCAGCAGTTTGACACGTCTCTCTGGGGCCAACGTCCTGACTTTC.

This clonotype was counted between two and nine times. The V call is TRBV14, the J call TRBJ2-7, with unresolved D. Trimming pared 2 bases from V and 5 bases from J, leaving 4 bases between. The CDR3 runs 11 residues. Per the germline V gene, CDR1 is SGHDN and CDR2 is FVKESK. In DNA, the CDR3 is TGTGCCAGCAGCCAATCCCACGAGCAGTACTTC. Translated, it gives CASSQSHEQYF.

The rearrangement links TRBV18 to TRBJ2-1; D not resolved. Trimming removed 8 bases at V and 2 bases at J, with 16 bases between. The CDR3 is 15 amino acids. The germline V gene has CDR1 KGHSH and CDR2 LQKENI. CDR3 region: CASLPGSPAYNEQFF. The CDR3 DNA reads TGTGCCAGCCTCCCCGGGTCGCCCGCCTACAATGAGCAGTTCTTC.

Only a few counts were recorded for this clonotype. The chain is built from TRBV13 and TRBJ2-7; D gene unclear. Germline V lookup: CDR1 PRHDT, CDR2 FYEKMQ (reference sequence). The CDR3 extends over 13 amino acids. Trimming pared 5 bases from V and 1 base from J, leaving 9 bases between. The CDR3 DNA sequence: TGTGCCAGCAGCCTCCGGGCATCCTACGAGCAGTACTTC. Its protein product is CASSLRASYEQYF. Full variable domain (missing parts from reference TRBV13 and TRBJ2-7): AAGVIQSPRHLIKEKRETATLKCYPIPRHDTVYWYQQGPGQDPQFLISFYEKMQSDKGSIPDRFSAQQFSDYHSELNMSSLELGDSALYFCASSLRASYEQYFGPGTRLTVT.

The J gene is TRBJ1-5, the V gene TRBV27; D unclear. Germline V gives CDR1 MNHEY, CDR2 SMNVEV (reference sequence). V was trimmed by 3 bases and J by 7 bases, leaving 7 bases between them. This CDR3 region has 12 residues. The CDR3 loop is CASSFLGQPQHF. DNA of the CDR3: TGTGCCAGCAGTTTTTTGGGGCAGCCCCAGCATTTT.

The chain uses TRBV21-1 and TRBJ2-1; the table's D call, TRBD1, has no DNA check behind it. TRBV21-1 is tagged as a pseudogene. This CDR3 has 18 amino acids. Here the CDR3 DNA reads TGTGCCAGCAGCAAAGAGGGGGACCGGGACAGGGGGAAAAATGAGCAGTTCTTC. This gives the protein CASSKEGDRDRGKNEQFF.